The present entry profiles one TCR beta chain with its context. The clone's antigen remains unknown. No much larger clone exists at a distance of one base, and base qualities are not known. TCR beta repertoires were profiled from peripheral blood of under 15 young patients with multiple sclerosis to demonstrate the VDJtools post-analysis software. Multiple sclerosis patients were children and adolescents aged roughly 6 to 17 years. Library construction relied on PCR. The run used an Illumina HiSeq 2500. To reduce PCR and sequencing biases, unique molecular identifiers were incorporated into the TCR beta cDNA libraries. Roughly 0.5 million cDNA molecules were obtained per 1 to 10 million input T cells, so each molecule approximated one T cell. The patient libraries were prepared and sequenced using the same protocol as the earlier healthy control dataset. Within a given batch, samples were prepared together, multiplexed and sequenced on the same HiSeq lane. The paper's data handling went like this. MIGEC handled the raw barcoded reads, throwing out single-read molecular identifier groups before consensus assembly and CDR3 extraction. VDJtools was used for post-analysis of the clonotype tables, with diversity normalized by down-sampling every dataset to the smallest sample size. Repertoire overlap clustering matched CDR3 amino acid but not nucleotide sequences to correct batch-related cross-sample contamination. TCRdb reprocessing: public reads trimmed at Q25 with fastp, clones called with MiXCR, in-frame beta chains kept. Rows merge per CDR3 protein into single entries with the most common DNA and genes. TCRdb's processing, not the authors' own work, is the source of the V and J calls. This sample lists hundreds of thousands of distinct CDR3 sequences; less than 35% were detected once. The top ten constitute roughly 0.54% of the sample.

The record originates from a study of post-analysis software for immune sequencing data (dated by TCRdb to between 2014 and 2017). As for the study more broadly: Recorded disease courses included relapsing-remitting, secondary progressive and progressive-relapsing multiple sclerosis, with some patients lacking subtype annotation. The patient repertoires were compared against some twelve previously published healthy control repertoires obtained from donors aged 6 to 25 years. A subset of samples was prepared in parallel using single-end sample barcoding, then pooled and co-amplified after Illumina adapter ligation. Broader findings and caveats from the paper: Strong co-clustering of samples prepared in the same batch was shown by direct clustering with F measure, prompting a batch-effect correction. The control group was slightly older than the multiple sclerosis patient group. Roughly 5 TRBV segments, including TRBV5-6, TRBV5-1 and TRBV20-1, were significantly more frequent in patients than controls. Normalized Chao1 diversity was significantly lower in multiple sclerosis patients than controls, suggesting substantial peripheral T-cell clonal expansion.

CDR1 and CDR2, per the germline V gene, are SNHLY and FYNNEI. Measured from the cysteine to the phenylalanine, the CDR3 is 13 residues long. The DNA shown is the 39-base CDR3, in frame from base 1. Sequenced input: blood. Rearrangement joined TRBV2 to TRBJ2-5, with the D gene call left open. The DNA end is a closer match to TRBJ2-7, so the J assignment may be wrong. This clonotype was sampled from a girl under 18 with multiple sclerosis. The DNA reads as follows: TGTGCCAGCAGGACCCTCATGAGCGACGAGCAGTACTTC. Its translation is CASRTLMSDEQYF.